A single sample gave rise to the 7 T cell receptor beta chains below, sequenced in a study of T cell clonality in common variable immunodeficiency. Assay: immunoSEQ multiplex PCR; the TCRdb copy retains only in-frame clones and omits some. This sample has tens of thousands of clones and no singletons, with approximately 2.2% in the ten largest. The sequenced sample was peripheral blood mononuclear cells. The receptor set was obtained from a person aged 18 to 75 in good health.

The sample holds many counts of this clone. The read terminates 3 residues ahead of where the CDR3 ends, so the germline J gene completes it. The chain couples TRBV30 to TRBJ2-5; TRBD2 is a possible D gene (5 bases). The CDR3 is 13 residues long. V lost 0 bases, J lost 2 bases, and 7 bases lay in between. From germline, CDR1 is GTSNPN and CDR2 SVGIG (reference sequence). CDR3 DNA, as far as it was read: TGTGCCTGGAGTGTAGGCGGGCAAGAGACC. Translating gives CAWSVGGQET. The whole CDR3 protein is CAWSVGGQETQYF. The complete variable domain, with remaining parts taken from reference TRBV30 and TRBJ2-5, reads SQTIHQWPATLVQPVGSPLSLECTVEGTSNPNLYWYRQAAGRGLQLLFYSVGIGQISSEVPQNLSASRPQDRQFILSSKKLLLSDSGFYLCAWSVGGQETQYFGPGTRLLVL.

This clone was observed at least ten times. The CDR3 end is not reached by the read, which stops 3 residues before it; the germline J gene fills it in. The chain joins TRBV10-3 to TRBJ2-3, with TRBD1 identical over 7 bases. This CDR3 comprises 14 residues. Germline assignment: CDR1 ENHRY and CDR2 SYGVKD. CDR3 sequence reads: CAISEGQENQPQYF. The sequenced CDR3 bases are TGTGCCATCAGTGAGGGACAGGAGAATCAGCCG.

There are many counts of this clone. Read data end 3 residues before the CDR3 end; the end is taken from the germline J gene. The chain uses TRBV18 and TRBJ1-2; the match to TRBD1 covers 9 bases. With 1 base clipped from V and 4 bases from J, the junction kept 7 bases outside the gene matches. The germline V gene has CDR1 KGHSH and CDR2 LQKENI. The CDR3 runs 16 residues. The CDR3 bases that were read are TGTGCCAGCTCACCACGATCGGGACAGGGTAGCTATGGC. Amino acid sequence: CASSPRSGQGSYG. The entire CDR3 protein reads CASSPRSGQGSYGYTF. Filled out from reference TRBV18 and TRBJ1-2, the complete variable domain reads NAGVMQNPRHLVRRRGQEARLRCSPMKGHSHVYWYRQLPEEGLKFMVYLQKENIIDESGMPKERFSAEFPKEGPSILRIQQVVRGDSAAYFCASSPRSGQGSYGYTFGSGTRLTVV.

Many counts were recorded for this clone. The CDR3 goes on 3 residues after the read ends, and that part is filled in from the germline J gene. The chain is built from TRBV6-2 or TRBV6-3 and TRBJ1-5, with 7 bases aligning to TRBD1. The CDR3 extends over 14 amino acids. Trimming took 5 bases from V and 0 from J; bases not matched to a gene: 1. The germline CDR1 and CDR2 sequences are MNHEY and SVGEGT. The CDR3 spells CASSPGGSNQPQHF. The DNA read from the CDR3 is TGTGCCAGCAGTCCAGGGGGTAGCAATCAGCCC.

This clone appeared a few times. The read halts 3 residues ahead of the CDR3 end, with the missing end drawn from the germline J gene. The rearrangement links TRBV20-1 to TRBJ1-4; no clear D gene. This CDR3 region has 17 residues. The germline CDR1 and CDR2 sequences are DFQATT and SNEGSKA (reference sequence). The part of the CDR3 DNA that was read is TGCAGTGCTAGAGATCAGGCGACGACGTTAAGAGGTTCACCA. Translated: CSARDQATTLRGSP. The full CDR3 reads CSARDQATTLRGSPLFF.

This clone was observed a handful of times. Sequencing ends 3 residues short of the CDR3 end; the germline J gene provides the rest. This chain joins TRBV6-2 or TRBV6-3 and TRBJ1-4; 7 bases are shared with TRBD1. The CDR3 runs 17 residues. Trimming at V came to 0 bases and at J to 6 bases, leaving 10 bases not matched to a gene. Looked up from germline, CDR1 is MNHEY and CDR2 is SVGEGT. The sequenced part of the CDR3 DNA is TGTGCCAGCAGTTACTCCTTTCCCGGGACAGTTTATGAAAAA. Translated: CASSYSFPGTVYEK. The whole CDR3 region reads CASSYSFPGTVYEKLFF.

In the case of this clone: The CDR3 end is not reached by the read, which stops 3 residues before it; the germline J gene fills it in. The chain couples TRBV18 to TRBJ1-1; D unresolved. Per the germline V gene, CDR1 is KGHSH and CDR2 is LQKENI. V lost 6 bases and J 3 bases, leaving 8 bases between the germline ends. The CDR3 contains 12 residues. The CDR3 is CASSPPDTEAFF. CDR3 bases read: TGTGCCAGCTCCCCGCCGGACACTGAA.